The table lists the clone carrying this T cell receptor beta chain with many counts. The source of the sample is a study of patients with pleural tuberculosis. MiXCR was run by TCRdb on the reads, yielding one entry per CDR3 protein. The sample includes 25,000 to 30,000 distinct CDR3 sequences, about 18% of them seen just once. Germline-derived CDR1 and CDR2 are SNHLY and FYNNEI. This CDR3 spans 15 amino acids. Trimming took 4 bases from V and 3 from J; bases not matched to a gene: 1. The receptor was isolated from a human donor with pleural tuberculosis. The sample consisted of peripheral blood. J is TRBJ2-1 and V is TRBV2, with TRBD2 matching 12 bases. This chain's CDR3 is CASSGLAGVYNEQFF. Written as DNA, the CDR3 is TGTGCCAGCAGTGGACTAGCGGGAGTCTACAATGAGCAGTTCTTC.